This T cell receptor (beta chain) was retrieved from a study of blood T cell repertoires in COVID-19. Study background: There were acute and convalescent COVID-19 samples, and they came from the United States, Italy and Spain. In each case, the material was cDNA or gDNA derived from T cells, B-cell-depleted T cells, or PBMCs.

In the source study's methods: The assay estimated nucleated cells by amplifying reference gene primers. Generated by immunoSEQ multiplex PCR, the TCRdb table keeps only in-frame clones and is missing some. The V and J calls and the clone size are those of that table, but D and trimming were determined from the DNA. The sample includes 150,000 to 200,000 clones, 86% seen only once; the top ten take around 7%. This sequence was found in a woman of 80 years or more in a cohort sampled during active or convalescent COVID-19. Sequencing input: peripheral blood.

CDR3 bases: TGTGCCAGCAGTTCGACAGTCGAAGCTTTCTTT. Translated, it gives CASSSTVEAFF. The J gene is TRBJ1-1, the V gene TRBV12-3 or TRBV12-4, with D perhaps TRBD1 (5 bases). V lost 4 bases and J lost 8, with 8 bases in between. The CDR3 is 11 amino acids.